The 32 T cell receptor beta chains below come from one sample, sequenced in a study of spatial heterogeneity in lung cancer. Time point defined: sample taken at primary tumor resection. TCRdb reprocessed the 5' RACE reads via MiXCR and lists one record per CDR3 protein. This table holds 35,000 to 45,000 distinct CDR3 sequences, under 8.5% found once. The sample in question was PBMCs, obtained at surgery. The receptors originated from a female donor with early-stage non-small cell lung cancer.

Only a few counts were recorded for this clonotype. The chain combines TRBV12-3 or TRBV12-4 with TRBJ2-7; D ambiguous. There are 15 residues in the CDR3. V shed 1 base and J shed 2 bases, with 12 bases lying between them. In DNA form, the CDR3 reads TGTGCCAGCAGTTTAGTGGCGGTCCCGGCCTACGAGCAGTACTTC. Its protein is CASSLVAVPAYEQYF.

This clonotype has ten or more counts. The CDR3 loop is CSAMTASPNQPQHF. The CDR3 region has the DNA TGCAGTGCCATGACCGCCTCACCCAATCAGCCCCAGCATTTT. The J gene is TRBJ1-5, the V gene TRBV20-1; D not resolved. The CDR3 is made up of 14 amino acids. Trimming shortened V by 6 bases and J by 3 bases, and 15 bases separated the two germline ends. The germline V gene has CDR1 DFQATT and CDR2 SNEGSKA (reference sequence).

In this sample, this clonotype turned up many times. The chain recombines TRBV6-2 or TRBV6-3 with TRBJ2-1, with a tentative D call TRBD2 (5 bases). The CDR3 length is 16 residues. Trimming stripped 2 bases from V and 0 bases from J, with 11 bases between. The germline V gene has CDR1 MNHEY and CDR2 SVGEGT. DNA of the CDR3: TGTGCCAGCAGTTACGGCGCGGGCCACTCCTACAATGAGCAGTTCTTC. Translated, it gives CASSYGAGHSYNEQFF.

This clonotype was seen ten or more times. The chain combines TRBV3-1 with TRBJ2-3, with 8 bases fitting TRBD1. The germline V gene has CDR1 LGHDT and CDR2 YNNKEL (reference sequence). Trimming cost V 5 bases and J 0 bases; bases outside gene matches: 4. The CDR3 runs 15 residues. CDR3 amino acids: CASSERDRSTDTQYF. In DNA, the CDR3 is TGTGCCAGCAGCGAACGGGACAGGAGCACAGATACGCAGTATTTT.

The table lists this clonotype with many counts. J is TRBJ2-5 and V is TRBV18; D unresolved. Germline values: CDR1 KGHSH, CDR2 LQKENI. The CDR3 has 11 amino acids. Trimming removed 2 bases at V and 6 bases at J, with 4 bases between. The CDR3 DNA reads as TGTGCCAGCTCACCATGGAAGACCCAGTACTTC. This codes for CASSPWKTQYF.

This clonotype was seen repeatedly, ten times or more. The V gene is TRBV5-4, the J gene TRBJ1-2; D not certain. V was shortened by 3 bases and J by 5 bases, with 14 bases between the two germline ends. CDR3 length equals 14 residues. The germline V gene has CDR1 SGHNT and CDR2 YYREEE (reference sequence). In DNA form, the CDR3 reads TGTGCCAGCAGCTCTCTCCGGACGGAGTATGGCTACACCTTC. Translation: CASSSLRTEYGYTF.

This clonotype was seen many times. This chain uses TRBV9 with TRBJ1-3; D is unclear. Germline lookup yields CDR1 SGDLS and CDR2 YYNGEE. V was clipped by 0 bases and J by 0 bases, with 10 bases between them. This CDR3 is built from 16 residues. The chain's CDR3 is CASSVGGSSSGNTIYF. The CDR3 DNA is TGTGCCAGCAGCGTAGGAGGGTCGAGCTCTGGAAACACCATATATTTT. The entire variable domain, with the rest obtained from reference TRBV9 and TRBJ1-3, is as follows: DSGVTQTPKHLITATGQRVTLRCSPRSGDLSVYWYQQSLDQGLQFLIQYYNGEERAKGNILERFSAQQFPDLHSELNLSSLELGDSALYFCASSVGGSSSGNTIYFGEGSWLTVV.

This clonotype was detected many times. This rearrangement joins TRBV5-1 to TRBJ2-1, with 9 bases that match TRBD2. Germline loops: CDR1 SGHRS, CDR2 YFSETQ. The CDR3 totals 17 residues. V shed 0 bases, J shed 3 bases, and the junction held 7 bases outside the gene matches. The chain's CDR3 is CASSLAKTSGHYNEQFF. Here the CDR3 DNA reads TGCGCCAGCAGCTTGGCCAAGACTAGCGGCCACTACAATGAGCAGTTCTTC.

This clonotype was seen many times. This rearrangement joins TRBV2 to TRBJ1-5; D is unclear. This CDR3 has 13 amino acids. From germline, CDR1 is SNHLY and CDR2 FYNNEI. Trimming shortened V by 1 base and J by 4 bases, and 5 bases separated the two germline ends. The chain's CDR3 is CASSEEMNQPQHF. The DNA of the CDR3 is TGTGCCAGCAGTGAAGAGATGAATCAGCCCCAGCATTTT.

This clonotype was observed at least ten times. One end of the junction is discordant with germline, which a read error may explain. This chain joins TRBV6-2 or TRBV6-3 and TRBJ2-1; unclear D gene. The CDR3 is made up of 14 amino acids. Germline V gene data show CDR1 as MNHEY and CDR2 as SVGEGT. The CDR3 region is CPSSYSSPSHEQFF. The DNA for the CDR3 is TGTCCCAGCAGTTACTCGTCACCTAGTCATGAGCAGTTCTTC.

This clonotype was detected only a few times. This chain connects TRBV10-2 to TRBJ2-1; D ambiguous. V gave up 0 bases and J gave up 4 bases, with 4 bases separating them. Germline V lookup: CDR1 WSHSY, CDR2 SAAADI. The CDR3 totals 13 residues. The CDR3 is CASSESAYNEQFF. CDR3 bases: TGCGCCAGCAGTGAGTCGGCGTACAATGAGCAGTTCTTC.

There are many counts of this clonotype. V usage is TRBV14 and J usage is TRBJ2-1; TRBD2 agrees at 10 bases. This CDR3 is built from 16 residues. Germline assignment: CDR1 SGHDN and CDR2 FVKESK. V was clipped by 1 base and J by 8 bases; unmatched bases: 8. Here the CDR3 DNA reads TGTGCCAGCAGCCAAGGCCGTACTAGCGGGATCGATGAGCAGTTCTTC. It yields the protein CASSQGRTSGIDEQFF.

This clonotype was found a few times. CDR3 in amino acids: CASGAEYMGNEQFF. CDR3 in DNA: TGCGCCAGCGGCGCGGAGTATATGGGCAATGAGCAGTTCTTC. The chain links TRBV5-1 to TRBJ2-1; D gene ambiguous. The CDR3 length is 14 residues. V dropped 7 bases and J dropped 6 bases, with 17 bases sitting between them. The germline V gene encodes CDR1 SGHRS and CDR2 YFSETQ.

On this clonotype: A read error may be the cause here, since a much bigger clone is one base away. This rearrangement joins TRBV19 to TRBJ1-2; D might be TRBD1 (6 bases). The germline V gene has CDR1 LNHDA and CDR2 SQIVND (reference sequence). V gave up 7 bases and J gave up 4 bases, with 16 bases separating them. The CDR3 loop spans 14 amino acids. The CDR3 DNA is TGTGCCAGTACCTTATCGGGGGCTTTCTATGGCTACACCTTC. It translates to CASTLSGAFYGYTF.

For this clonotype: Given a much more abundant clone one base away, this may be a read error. CDR3 bases: TGTGCCAGCTCACCTCGCTACGGAGAGACCCAGCACTTC. It yields the protein CASSPRYGETQHF. The chain has TRBV18 and TRBJ2-5; D gene uncertain. Looked up from germline, CDR1 is KGHSH and CDR2 is LQKENI. This CDR3 has 13 residues.

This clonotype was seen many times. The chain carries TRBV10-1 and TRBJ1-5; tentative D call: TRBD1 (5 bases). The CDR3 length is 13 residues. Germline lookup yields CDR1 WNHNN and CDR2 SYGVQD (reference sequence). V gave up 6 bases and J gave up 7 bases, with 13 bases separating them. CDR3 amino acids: CASRGQGDQPQHF. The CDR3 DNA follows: TGCGCCAGCAGGGGCCAGGGCGACCAGCCCCAGCATTTT.

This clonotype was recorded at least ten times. CDR3: CASSQEYPARQYYGYTF. The DNA for the CDR3 is TGCGCCAGCAGCCAAGAATATCCGGCCAGGCAGTACTATGGCTACACCTTC. The gene calls are TRBV4-3 and TRBJ1-2; D is uncertain. V lost 0 bases to trimming and J lost 3 bases, with 17 bases between them. The CDR3 runs to 17 residues. The germline V gene encodes CDR1 LGHNA and CDR2 YSLEER.

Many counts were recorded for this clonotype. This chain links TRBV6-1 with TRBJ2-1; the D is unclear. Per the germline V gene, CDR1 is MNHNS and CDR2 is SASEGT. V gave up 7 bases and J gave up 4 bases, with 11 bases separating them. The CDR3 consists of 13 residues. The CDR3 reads CASMNLGYNEQFF. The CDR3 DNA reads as TGTGCCAGCATGAATCTCGGGTACAATGAGCAGTTCTTC.

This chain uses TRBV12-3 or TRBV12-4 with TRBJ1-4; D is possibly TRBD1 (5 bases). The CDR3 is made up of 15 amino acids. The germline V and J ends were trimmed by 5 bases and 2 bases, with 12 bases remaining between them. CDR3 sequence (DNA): TGTGCCAGCAGTCGGGACCCCGAGACTAATGAAAAACTGTTTTTT. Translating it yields CASSRDPETNEKLFF.

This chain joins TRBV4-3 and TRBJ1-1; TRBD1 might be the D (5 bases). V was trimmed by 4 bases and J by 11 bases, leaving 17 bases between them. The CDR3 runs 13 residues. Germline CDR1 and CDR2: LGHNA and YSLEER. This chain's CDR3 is CASSRGDPSAAFF. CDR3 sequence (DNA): TGCGCCAGCAGCCGCGGGGACCCATCCGCGGCTTTCTTT.

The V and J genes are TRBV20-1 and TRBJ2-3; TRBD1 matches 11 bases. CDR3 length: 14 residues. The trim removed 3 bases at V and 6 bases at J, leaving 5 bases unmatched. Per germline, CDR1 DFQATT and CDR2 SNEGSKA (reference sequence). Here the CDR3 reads CSARFGTGGDTQYF. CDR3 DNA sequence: TGCAGTGCTAGGTTTGGGACAGGGGGTGATACGCAGTATTTT.

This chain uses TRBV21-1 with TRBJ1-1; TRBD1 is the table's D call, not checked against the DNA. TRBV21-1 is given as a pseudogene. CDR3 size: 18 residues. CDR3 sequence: CASSRDLEMGTGRTEAFF. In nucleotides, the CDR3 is TGTGCCAGCAGCAGGGACCTCGAAATGGGGACAGGGCGGACTGAAGCTTTCTTT.

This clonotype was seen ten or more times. CDR3 loop: CASSLTRDRFTDTQYF. The CDR3 DNA is TGTGCCAGCAGCCTCACCCGGGACAGGTTTACAGATACGCAGTATTTT. The chain uses TRBV5-5 and TRBJ2-3; TRBD1 agrees at 8 bases. With V trimmed by 4 bases and J by 3 bases, 10 bases remained unmatched. Germline V gene data show CDR1 as SGHKS and CDR2 as YYEKEE (reference sequence). The CDR3 is made up of 16 amino acids.

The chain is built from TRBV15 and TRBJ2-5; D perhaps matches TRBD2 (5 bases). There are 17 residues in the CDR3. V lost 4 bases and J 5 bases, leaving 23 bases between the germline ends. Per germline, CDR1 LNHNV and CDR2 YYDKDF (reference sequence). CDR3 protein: CATSTEQTTSLYETQYF. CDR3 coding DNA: TGTGCCACCAGCACCGAACAGACTACTAGTTTGTATGAGACCCAGTACTTC.

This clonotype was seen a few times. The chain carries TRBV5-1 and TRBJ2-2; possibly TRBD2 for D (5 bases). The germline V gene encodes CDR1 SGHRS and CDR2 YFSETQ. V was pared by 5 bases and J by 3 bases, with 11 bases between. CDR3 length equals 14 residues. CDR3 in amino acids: CASSFGLDTGELFF. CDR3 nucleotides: TGCGCCAGCAGTTTCGGACTGGACACCGGGGAGCTGTTTTTT.

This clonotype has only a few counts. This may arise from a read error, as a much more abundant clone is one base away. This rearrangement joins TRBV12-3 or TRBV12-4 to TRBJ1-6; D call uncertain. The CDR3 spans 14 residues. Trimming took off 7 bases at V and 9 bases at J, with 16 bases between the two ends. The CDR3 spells CASTPETSGSPLHF. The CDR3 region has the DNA TGTGCCAGCACCCCGGAGACTTCGGGTTCACCCCTCCACTTT.

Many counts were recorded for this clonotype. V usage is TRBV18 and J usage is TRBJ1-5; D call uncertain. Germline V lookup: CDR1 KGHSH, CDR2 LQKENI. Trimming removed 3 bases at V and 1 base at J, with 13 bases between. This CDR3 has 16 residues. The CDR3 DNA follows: TGTGCCAGCTCACCCTACCCGGTATGGAGCAATCAGCCCCAGCATTTT. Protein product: CASSPYPVWSNQPQHF.

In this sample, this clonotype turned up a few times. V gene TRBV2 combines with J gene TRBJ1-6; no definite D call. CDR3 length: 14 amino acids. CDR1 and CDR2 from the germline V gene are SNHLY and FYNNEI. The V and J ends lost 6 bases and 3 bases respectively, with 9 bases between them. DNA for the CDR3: TGTGCCAGCAGAAGAATCAACTATAATTCACCCCTCCACTTT. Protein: CASRRINYNSPLHF.

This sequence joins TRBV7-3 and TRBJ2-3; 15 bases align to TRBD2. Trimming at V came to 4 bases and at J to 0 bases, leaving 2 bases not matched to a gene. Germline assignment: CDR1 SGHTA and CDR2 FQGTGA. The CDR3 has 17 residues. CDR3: CASSSGLAGGSTDTQYF. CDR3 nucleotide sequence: TGTGCCAGCAGCTCCGGACTAGCGGGGGGGAGCACAGATACGCAGTATTTT.

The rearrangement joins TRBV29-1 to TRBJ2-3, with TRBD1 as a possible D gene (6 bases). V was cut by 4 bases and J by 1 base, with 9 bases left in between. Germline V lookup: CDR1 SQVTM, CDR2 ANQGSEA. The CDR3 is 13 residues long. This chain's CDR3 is CSVVRTGTDTQYF. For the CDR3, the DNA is TGCAGCGTTGTTAGGACAGGCACAGATACGCAGTATTTT.

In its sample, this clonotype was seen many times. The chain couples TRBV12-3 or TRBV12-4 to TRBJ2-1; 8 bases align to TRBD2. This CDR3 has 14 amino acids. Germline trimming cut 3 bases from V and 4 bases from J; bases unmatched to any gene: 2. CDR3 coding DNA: TGTGCCAGCAGTTTGATAGCGGGATACAATGAGCAGTTCTTC. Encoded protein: CASSLIAGYNEQFF.

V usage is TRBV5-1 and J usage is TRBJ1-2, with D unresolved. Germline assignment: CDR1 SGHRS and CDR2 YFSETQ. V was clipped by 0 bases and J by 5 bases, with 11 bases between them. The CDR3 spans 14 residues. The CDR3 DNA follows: TGCGCCAGCAGCTTGGAGTCAGTGGAATATGGCTACACCTTC. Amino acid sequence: CASSLESVEYGYTF.